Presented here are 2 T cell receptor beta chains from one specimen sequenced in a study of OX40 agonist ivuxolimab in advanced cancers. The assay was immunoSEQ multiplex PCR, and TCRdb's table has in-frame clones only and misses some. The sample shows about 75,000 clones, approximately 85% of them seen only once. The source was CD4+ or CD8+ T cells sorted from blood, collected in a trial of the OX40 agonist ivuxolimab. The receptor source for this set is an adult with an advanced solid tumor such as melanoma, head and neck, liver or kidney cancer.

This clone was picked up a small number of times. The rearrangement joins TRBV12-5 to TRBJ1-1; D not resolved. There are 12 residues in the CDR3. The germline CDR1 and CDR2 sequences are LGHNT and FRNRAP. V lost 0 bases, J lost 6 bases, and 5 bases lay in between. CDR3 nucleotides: TGTGCTAGTGGTTTGGTAGCCTCTGAAGCTTTCTTT. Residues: CASGLVASEAFF.

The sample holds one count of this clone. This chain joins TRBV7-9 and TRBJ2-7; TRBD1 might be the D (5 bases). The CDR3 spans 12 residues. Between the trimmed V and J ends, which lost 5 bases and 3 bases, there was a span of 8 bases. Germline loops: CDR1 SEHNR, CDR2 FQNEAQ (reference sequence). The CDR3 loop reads CASSLTDYEQYF. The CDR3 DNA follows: TGTGCCAGCAGCCTGACAGACTACGAGCAGTACTTC.